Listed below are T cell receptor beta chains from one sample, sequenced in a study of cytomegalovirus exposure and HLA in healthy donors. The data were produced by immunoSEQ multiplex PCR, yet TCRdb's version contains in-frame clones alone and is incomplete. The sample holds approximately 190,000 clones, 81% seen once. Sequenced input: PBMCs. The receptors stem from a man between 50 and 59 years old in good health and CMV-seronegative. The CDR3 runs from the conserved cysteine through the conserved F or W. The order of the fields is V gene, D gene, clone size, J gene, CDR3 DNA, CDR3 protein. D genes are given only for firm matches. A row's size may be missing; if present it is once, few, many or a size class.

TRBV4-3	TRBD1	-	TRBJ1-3	TGCGCCAGCAGCCAAGATTTGGGACAGGGGGGAAACACCATATATTTT	CASSQDLGQGGNTIYF
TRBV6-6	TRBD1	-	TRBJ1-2	TGTGCCAGCAGCCGTCCTCAGACAGGGGGTGGTGGCTACACCTTC	CASSRPQTGGGGYTF
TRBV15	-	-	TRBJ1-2	TGTGCCACCAGCAGACTTATCGGGGATTCGTATGGCCACACCTTC	CATSRLIGDSYGHTF
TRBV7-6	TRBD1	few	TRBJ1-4	TGTGCCAGCAGCCCCCGACAGGGACATGGGGCTAATGAAAAACTGTTTTTT	CASSPRQGHGANEKLFF
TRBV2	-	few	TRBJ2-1	TGTGCCATCCTAGTTTCTTTCAACTCCTACAATGAGCAGTTCTTC	CAILVSFNSYNEQFF
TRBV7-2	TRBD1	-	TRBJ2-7	TGTGCCAGCAGCTTGTTTGGGACAGGGACCTACGAGCAGTACTTC	CASSLFGTGTYEQYF
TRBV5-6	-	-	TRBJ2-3	TGTGCCAGCAGAAGGCAGGGCTTCACAGATACGCAGTATTTT	CASRRQGFTDTQYF
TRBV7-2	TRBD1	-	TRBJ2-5	TGTGCCAGCAGCGCCCGGGACAGGGGTTCGGAGACCCAGTACTTC	CASSARDRGSETQYF
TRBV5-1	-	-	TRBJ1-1	TGCGCCAGCAGCTTCGGACTTGGCCGCACTGAAGCTTTCTTT	CASSFGLGRTEAFF
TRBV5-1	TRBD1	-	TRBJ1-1	TGCGCCAGCAGCGGGGGAACAGGGGTAGCTTTCTTT	CASSGGTGVAFF
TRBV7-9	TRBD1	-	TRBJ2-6	TGTGCCAGCAGCCGAGGACAGGGATCGGTCCTGACTTTC	CASSRGQGSVLTF
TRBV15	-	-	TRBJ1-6	TGTGCCACCAGCAGCTCCCCCGGCAGGGGATCATCCTATAATTCACCCCTCCACTTT	CATSSSPGRGSSYNSPLHF
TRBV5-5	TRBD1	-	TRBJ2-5	TGTGCCAGCAGCTCCCGGACAGGACAAGAGACCCAGTACTTC	CASSSRTGQETQYF
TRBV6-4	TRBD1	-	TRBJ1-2	TGTGCCAGCACCATTTACCGGACAGGGACCGATGGCTACACCTTC	CASTIYRTGTDGYTF
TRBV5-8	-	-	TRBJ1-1	TGTGCCAGCAGCATTTCAGGGGCCACTGAAGCTTTCTTT	CASSISGATEAFF
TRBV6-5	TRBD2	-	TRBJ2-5	TGTGCCAGCAGGACCCTAGCGGGGGACCAAGAGACCCAGTACTTC	CASRTLAGDQETQYF
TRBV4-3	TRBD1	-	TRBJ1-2	TGCGCCAGCAGCCTAGGGACAGGGAACTCTAACTATGGCTACACCTTC	CASSLGTGNSNYGYTF
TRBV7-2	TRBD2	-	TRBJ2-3	TGTGCCAGCAGCTTAGAGTTCAGCGGGGGGGCAACAGATACGCAGTATTTT	CASSLEFSGGATDTQYF
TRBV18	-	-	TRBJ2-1	TGTGCCAGCTCATCCAGCGGGTCCTCGTACAATGAGCAGTTCTTC	CASSSSGSSYNEQFF
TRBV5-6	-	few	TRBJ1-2	TGTGCCAGCAGCCTCCGGTCTCTCGCTAACTATGGCTACACCTTC	CASSLRSLANYGYTF
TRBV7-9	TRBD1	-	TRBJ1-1	TGTGCCAGCAGCCCAACACAGGGGGCGCTTCACACTGAAGCTTTCTTT	CASSPTQGALHTEAFF
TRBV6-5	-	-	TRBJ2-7	TGTGCCAGCAAAGATGAAGCGGCATACGAGCAGTACTTC	CASKDEAAYEQYF
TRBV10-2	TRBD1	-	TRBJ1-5	TGCGCCAGCAGGGCAGGACAGGAGGAGCGGCCCCAGCATTTT	CASRAGQEERPQHF
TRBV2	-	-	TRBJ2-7	TGTGCCAGCAGTGACTCAGGGACTTACGAGCAGTACTTC	CASSDSGTYEQYF
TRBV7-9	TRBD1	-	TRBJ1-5	TGTTCCAGCAGCTTAACCACTCCCAGGGGGTCGGGTCAGCCCCAGCATTTT	CSSSLTTPRGSGQPQHF
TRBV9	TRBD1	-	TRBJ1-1	TGTGCCAGCAGCACAGGGGGCCGGACTGAAGCTTTCTTT	CASSTGGRTEAFF